The 26 T cell receptor beta chains in this list originate from one sample, sequenced in a study of blood T cell repertoires in COVID-19. The repertoire was sequenced with immunoSEQ multiplex PCR; TCRdb's copy has only in-frame clones and lacks some. Of 140,000 to 150,000 clones in the sample, over 70% are singletons; the top ten hold about 1.8%. The sample consisted of peripheral blood. These receptors were collected from a woman between 50 and 59 years old with acute or convalescent COVID-19.

V usage is TRBV11-3 and J usage is TRBJ2-1; 7 nucleotides match TRBD2. The length of the CDR3 is 14 residues. Germline CDR1 reads SGHNT; CDR2 reads YENEEA. V shed 5 bases and J 6 bases; nucleotides not matched to a gene: 7. The CDR3 loop reads CASSVSGLLNEQFF. As DNA, the CDR3 is TGTGCCAGCAGCGTGTCGGGACTACTCAATGAGCAGTTCTTC.

The V and J genes are TRBV19 and TRBJ1-3, with D unresolved. Trimming took off 1 base at V and 1 base at J, with 8 bases between the two ends. Germline lookup yields CDR1 LNHDA and CDR2 SQIVND (reference sequence). The CDR3 length is 15 residues. For the CDR3, the DNA is TGTGCCAGTAGTATAGGAGGTTTGTCTGGAAACACCATATATTTT. Its translation: CASSIGGLSGNTIYF.

This chain links TRBV7-3 with TRBJ2-2; TRBD2 might be the D (6 bases). Germline V gene sequence: CDR1 SGHTA, CDR2 FQGTGA. V was trimmed by 1 base and J by 4 bases, leaving 13 bases between them. This CDR3 is built from 16 residues. The CDR3: CASSLNSGGPTGELFF. For the CDR3, the DNA is TGTGCCAGCAGCTTAAATAGCGGAGGGCCCACCGGGGAGCTGTTTTTT.

The rearrangement links TRBV2 to TRBJ1-1, with no clear D. Germline CDR1 and CDR2: SNHLY and FYNNEI. This CDR3 has 12 residues. The ends were cut back, 8 bases at V and 0 bases at J, with 7 bases in the middle. For the CDR3, the DNA is TGTGCCAGCGGAGGGATGAACACTGAAGCTTTCTTT. Amino acid sequence: CASGGMNTEAFF.

This chain's CDR3 is CASSESGTGYGYTF. The CDR3 DNA reads TGTGCCAGCAGTGAATCGGGGACAGGGTATGGCTACACCTTC. The chain uses TRBV25-1 and TRBJ1-2; 9 bases line up with TRBD1. The CDR3 totals 14 residues. The J segment lost 5 bases and the V segment lost 1 base, leaving 2 bases of the junction unmatched. Germline values: CDR1 MGHDK, CDR2 SYGVNS.

This chain links TRBV24-1 with TRBJ1-1; 7 nucleotides match TRBD1. CDR3 length: 15 amino acids. With V trimmed by 5 bases and J by 3 bases, 8 bases remained unmatched. CDR1 and CDR2 (germline): KGHDR, SFDVKD. This CDR3 reads CATSAGGRGDTEAFF. DNA for the CDR3: TGTGCCACCAGTGCTGGGGGCAGGGGGGACACTGAAGCTTTCTTT.

The V gene is TRBV27, the J gene TRBJ2-1; 10 bases align to TRBD2. Looked up from germline, CDR1 is MNHEY and CDR2 is SMNVEV (reference sequence). The CDR3 is made up of 14 amino acids. Losses at the gene ends were 5 bases for V and 9 bases for J; bases not matched to a gene: 7. The CDR3, as DNA: TGTGCCAGCAGTGGGCTAGCGGGAGTGGTTGAGCAGTTCTTC. It is translated as CASSGLAGVVEQFF.

This clone was seen a few times. This chain joins TRBV6-6 and TRBJ2-7; TRBD2 aligns across 8 bases. J gave up 2 bases and V 0 bases, and 6 bases lay outside the gene matches. The CDR3 is made up of 16 amino acids. The germline gives CDR1 MNHNY, CDR2 SVGAGI (reference sequence). CDR3 region: CASSYSRSGGTYEQYF. For the CDR3, the DNA is TGTGCCAGCAGTTACTCGAGAAGCGGGGGTACCTACGAGCAGTACTTC.

The CDR3 sequence: CASSLDTSYNEQFF. The DNA of the CDR3 is TGTGCCAGCAGCTTAGACACCTCCTACAATGAGCAGTTCTTC. This chain links TRBV7-2 with TRBJ2-1; D gene unclear. Germline assignment: CDR1 SGHTA and CDR2 FQGNSA. This CDR3 spans 14 amino acids. The germline V and J ends were trimmed by 1 base and 0 bases, with 4 bases remaining between them.

The chain couples TRBV28 to TRBJ2-5, with D perhaps TRBD1 (5 bases). This CDR3 comprises 13 residues. Trimming took 6 bases from V and 4 from J, leaving 12 bases between them. CDR1 is MDHEN, CDR2 SYDVKM, per germline. The CDR3 DNA reads TGTGCCAGCAGGCAGGGTAGTCGAGAGACCCAGTACTTC. It codes for CASRQGSRETQYF.

This clone was detected only once. Here the CDR3 reads CACSQGTLAKNIQYF. The CDR3 DNA follows: TGTGCCTGCTCACAGGGGACGTTAGCCAAAAACATTCAGTACTTC. The chain joins TRBV27 to TRBJ2-4; 7 bases align to TRBD1. The CDR3 length is 15 residues. Germline V gene data show CDR1 as MNHEY and CDR2 as SMNVEV (reference sequence). Unmatched junction bases numbered 10, after V lost 11 bases and J lost 0 bases.

The rearrangement links TRBV18 to TRBJ1-2, with D perhaps matching TRBD1 (5 bases). The CDR3 spans 13 residues. The germline V gene has CDR1 KGHSH and CDR2 LQKENI. V lost 6 bases, J lost 7 bases, and 15 bases lay in between. In DNA form, the CDR3 reads TGTGCCAGCTCTCCGCTTCGACAGACTGGCTACACCTTC. Translating it yields CASSPLRQTGYTF.

J is TRBJ2-7 and V is TRBV5-4; TRBD1 might be the D (5 bases). CDR3 size: 14 residues. Germline values: CDR1 SGHNT, CDR2 YYREEE (reference sequence). Deletions cut 4 bases from V and 0 bases from J, with 11 bases between. CDR3 sequence reads: CASSPDISSYEQYF. The CDR3 coding sequence is TGTGCCAGCAGCCCGGACATTTCCTCCTACGAGCAGTACTTC.

The rearrangement uses TRBV9 and TRBJ2-3; a possible D gene is TRBD1 (5 bases). Germline CDR1 and CDR2: SGDLS and YYNGEE. V dropped 0 bases and J dropped 6 bases, with 11 bases sitting between them. This CDR3 spans 14 amino acids. CDR3 coding DNA: TGTGCCAGCAGCGTAGGACAGATGCGGGATACGCAGTATTTT. This gives the protein CASSVGQMRDTQYF.

The chain recombines TRBV30 with TRBJ1-2; unclear D gene. The germline V and J ends were trimmed by 0 bases and 0 bases, with 8 bases remaining between them. This CDR3 contains 14 residues. Germline V gene lookup returns CDR1 GTSNPN and CDR2 SVGIG (reference sequence). The CDR3 is CAWSVQTTNYGYTF. In nucleotides, the CDR3 is TGTGCCTGGAGTGTACAAACTACTAACTATGGCTACACCTTC.

The chain has TRBV10-3 and TRBJ1-1, with 11 bases fitting TRBD1. V trimming: 11 bases; J trimming: 3 bases; junction bases outside the gene matches: 8. There are 14 residues in the CDR3. Germline V lookup: CDR1 ENHRY, CDR2 SYGVKD. CDR3: CAAQPGQGDTEAFF. As DNA, the CDR3 is TGTGCCGCCCAACCGGGACAGGGGGACACTGAAGCTTTCTTT.

The V gene is TRBV5-1, the J gene TRBJ1-5; TRBD1 aligns across 7 bases. CDR3 length: 15 residues. Germline V CDR1 and CDR2: SGHRS, YFSETQ. V was pared by 5 bases and J by 7 bases, with 12 bases of the junction left unmatched. The CDR3 reads CASRPGTEQGQPQHF. The CDR3 nucleotides read TGCGCCAGCAGACCTGGGACAGAACAGGGACAGCCCCAGCATTTT.

The rearrangement joins TRBV18 to TRBJ1-6, with D possibly matching TRBD1 (6 bases). This CDR3 has 15 residues. Germline V lookup: CDR1 KGHSH, CDR2 LQKENI. Deletions cut 3 bases from V and 13 bases from J, with 19 bases between. The CDR3 sequence: CASSPNRAGVSPLHF. The CDR3 coding sequence is TGTGCCAGCTCACCCAACAGGGCCGGGGTATCGCCCCTCCACTTT.

This chain joins TRBV24-1 and TRBJ2-7; D might be TRBD2 (6 bases). CDR1 KGHDR and CDR2 SFDVKD come from the germline V gene. Trimming shortened V by 9 bases and J by 5 bases, and 13 bases separated the two germline ends. The CDR3 runs 12 residues. CDR3 coding DNA: TGTGCCACCGGGGACTCCCACGACGAGCAGTACTTC. This gives the protein CATGDSHDEQYF.

This chain joins TRBV5-1 and TRBJ2-5; D perhaps matches TRBD2 (5 bases). Germline values: CDR1 SGHRS, CDR2 YFSETQ. This CDR3 has 15 amino acids. V was shortened by 0 bases and J by 1 base, with 10 bases between the two germline ends. CDR3 protein: CASSLGAVSQETQYF. CDR3 coding DNA: TGCGCCAGCAGCTTGGGAGCGGTGTCCCAAGAGACCCAGTACTTC.

The chain employs TRBV5-4 and TRBJ2-4; D is uncertain. The V gene's germline CDR1 is SGHNT and CDR2 YYREEE (reference sequence). V shed 4 bases and J shed 11 bases, with 10 bases lying between them. The CDR3 is made up of 11 amino acids. The CDR3 sequence: CASSQKKVQYF. As DNA, the CDR3 is TGTGCCAGCAGCCAGAAAAAAGTTCAGTACTTC.

This clone turned up a few times. The rearrangement uses TRBV15 and TRBJ1-4; perhaps TRBD1 as D (5 bases). The CDR3 is 15 amino acids. CDR1 LNHNV and CDR2 YYDKDF come from the germline V gene (reference sequence). The V end lost 1 base, the J end lost 6 bases, and 12 bases lay between the germline ends. CDR3 sequence: CATSRGDGGDEKLFF. Here the CDR3 DNA reads TGTGCCACCAGCAGAGGGGACGGGGGGGATGAAAAACTGTTTTTT.

The chain uses TRBV5-1 and TRBJ1-2, with TRBD1 matching over 9 bases. V gave up 3 bases and J gave up 6 bases; unmatched junction bases: 3. The CDR3 length is 13 residues. CDR1 and CDR2 from the germline V gene are SGHRS and YFSETQ. The CDR3 sequence is CASSWGQGDGYTF. CDR3 DNA: TGCGCCAGCAGCTGGGGACAGGGCGATGGCTACACCTTC.

The chain recombines TRBV19 with TRBJ2-3; 7 nucleotides align to TRBD1. CDR3 length: 16 amino acids. The V and J ends lost 6 bases and 3 bases, in that order; junction bases with no gene match: 12. Germline CDR1 reads LNHDA; CDR2 reads SQIVND (reference sequence). CDR3 DNA sequence: TGTGCCAGTAGACGGGGACAGTTAAGGTTAACAGATACGCAGTATTTT. Translated, it gives CASRRGQLRLTDTQYF.

The table lists this clone with a count of one. The rearrangement joins TRBV7-9 to TRBJ1-4; TRBD1 agrees at 7 bases. Germline CDR1 reads SEHNR; CDR2 reads FQNEAQ (reference sequence). CDR3 length equals 14 residues. V lost 5 bases to trimming and J lost 4 bases; unmatched junction nucleotides: 4. The CDR3 here is CASSPQGGNEKLFF. The CDR3 DNA follows: TGTGCCAGCAGCCCCCAGGGGGGTAATGAAAAACTGTTTTTT.

The V and J genes are TRBV7-8 and TRBJ1-1, with 9 positions matching TRBD1. The CDR3 length is 14 residues. Germline assignment: CDR1 SGHVS and CDR2 FQNEAQ. V trimming: 5 bases; J trimming: 6 bases; junction bases outside the gene matches: 7. This CDR3 is CASSGWDRDSEAFF. The DNA for the CDR3 is TGTGCCAGCAGCGGGTGGGACAGGGACTCTGAAGCTTTCTTT.